These T cell receptor beta chains were read from a single sample in a study of blood T cell repertoires in COVID-19. Sequencing used immunoSEQ multiplex PCR; TCRdb keeps in-frame clones, though not all of them. The table records hundreds of thousands of clones, roughly four fifths of them present only once. Sequenced sample: peripheral blood. The receptors here all came from a woman aged 65 to 85 with acute or convalescent COVID-19. Both conserved end residues are part of each CDR3. D genes are given only for firm matches. Expanded clones are given a class, and other clones once, few, many or no size at all.

TRBV24-1	-	-	TRBJ1-5	CATLLARGARSQPQHF	TGTGCCACCCTGCTCGCCCGCGGGGCGCGGTCTCAGCCCCAGCATTTT
TRBV6-2/TRBV6-3	-	-	TRBJ1-1	CASSPAIQGEAFF	TGTGCCAGCAGTCCCGCCATTCAGGGCGAAGCTTTCTTT
TRBV6-2/TRBV6-3	TRBD1	-	TRBJ1-5	CASSQGTGNQPQHF	TGTGCCAGCAGTCAAGGGACAGGCAATCAGCCCCAGCATTTT
TRBV7-2	-	-	TRBJ2-6	CASSNPRTPEPGANVLTF	TGTGCCAGCAGCAACCCCCGGACACCCGAGCCCGGGGCCAACGTCCTGACTTTC
TRBV4-1	-	-	TRBJ2-1	CASSQNRASYNEQFF	TGCGCCAGCAGCCAGAACAGGGCGTCCTACAATGAGCAGTTCTTC
TRBV6-4	-	few	TRBJ1-3	CASIGRVGPPF	TGTGCCAGCATAGGGAGGGTTGGCCCCCCATTT
TRBV5-1	-	-	TRBJ2-7	CASSTSGRTYEQYF	TGCGCCAGCAGCACCTCCGGACGGACTTACGAGCAGTACTTC
TRBV5-4	TRBD2	-	TRBJ2-2	CASSYSGGYAGELFF	TGTGCCAGCAGCTATAGCGGGGGTTACGCCGGGGAGCTGTTTTTT
TRBV4-2	-	-	TRBJ2-7	CASSQERQVLSYEQYF	TGTGCCAGCAGCCAAGAACGACAGGTACTCTCCTACGAGCAGTACTTC
TRBV11-2	TRBD2	-	TRBJ2-2	CASSLVERGPTGELFF	TGTGCCAGCAGCTTAGTGGAGCGGGGGCCCACCGGGGAGCTGTTTTTT
TRBV6-5	-	once	TRBJ1-5	CASGRTIGVQPQHF	TGTGCCAGCGGAAGAACTATAGGGGTTCAGCCCCAGCATTTT
TRBV28	TRBD1	-	TRBJ2-7	CASSRTGVAYEQYF	TGTGCCAGCAGCCGGACAGGGGTGGCCTACGAGCAGTACTTC
TRBV7-2	TRBD1	-	TRBJ1-4	CASSPGTGRNGGGQKKLFF	TGTGCCAGCAGCCCCGGGACAGGGAGGAATGGAGGAGGTCAGAAAAAACTGTTTTTT
TRBV2	TRBD1	-	TRBJ1-2	CASSERGLYGYTF	TGTGCCAGCAGTGAAAGGGGGCTCTATGGCTACACCTTC
TRBV3-1/TRBV3-2	-	-	TRBJ1-6	CASSPSSNSPLHF	TGTGCCAGCAGCCCAAGTAGTAATTCACCCCTCCACTTT
TRBV7-2	TRBD2	many	TRBJ2-7	CASSSRGSGAGGSYEQYF	TGTGCCAGCAGCTCCCGTGGTAGCGGGGCAGGCGGCTCCTACGAGCAGTACTTC
TRBV9	TRBD2	-	TRBJ2-5	CASSVDLAGVQETQYF	TGTGCCAGCAGCGTAGACCTAGCGGGGGTTCAAGAGACCCAGTACTTC
TRBV6-2/TRBV6-3	-	-	TRBJ2-1	CASSLDSLSSDEQFF	TGTGCCAGCAGCCTCGACAGCCTTAGCAGCGATGAGCAGTTCTTC
TRBV5-4	-	-	TRBJ2-7	CASSLQGQRAYEQYF	TGTGCCAGCAGCTTGCAAGGACAGCGAGCCTACGAGCAGTACTTC
TRBV11-2	TRBD1	-	TRBJ2-7	CASSLGTGSSYEQYF	TGTGCCAGCAGCTTAGGGACAGGGAGCTCCTACGAGCAGTACTTC
TRBV9	-	-	TRBJ1-5	CASSVGWRVGQPQHF	TGTGCCAGCAGCGTAGGGTGGAGGGTCGGGCAGCCCCAGCATTTT
TRBV6-2/TRBV6-3	-	-	TRBJ1-5	CASSYKSGFGSNQPQHF	TGTGCCAGCAGTTACAAGTCCGGGTTTGGAAGCAATCAGCCCCAGCATTTT
TRBV11-2	TRBD1	once	TRBJ1-2	CASSSDRAGYYGYTF	TGTGCCAGCAGCTCCGACAGGGCGGGGTACTATGGCTACACCTTC
TRBV7-2	-	-	TRBJ1-1	CASSFSSLNTEAFF	TGTGCCAGCAGCTTTAGCAGCCTGAACACTGAAGCTTTCTTT
TRBV3-1/TRBV3-2	-	-	TRBJ1-1	CASSHQQGNTEAFF	TGTGCCAGCAGCCACCAACAGGGGAACACTGAAGCTTTCTTT
TRBV30	TRBD1	-	TRBJ1-2	CAWLSGLTGVGYTF	TGTGCCTGGTTGTCGGGCTTGACAGGGGTCGGCTACACCTTC
TRBV3-1/TRBV3-2	TRBD2	-	TRBJ2-5	CATIGLAGSETQYF	TGTGCCACCATTGGGCTAGCGGGGTCAGAGACCCAGTACTTC
TRBV6-5	-	many	TRBJ1-5	CASRPDRYSNQPQHF	TGTGCCAGCAGACCCGACAGGTATAGCAATCAGCCCCAGCATTTT
TRBV7-2	TRBD1	-	TRBJ2-1	CASSRQGEQFF	TGTGCCAGCAGCAGACAGGGAGAGCAGTTCTTC
TRBV7-9	TRBD1	-	TRBJ1-5	CASSRGGSGNQPQHF	TGTGCCAGCAGCCGAGGGGGCTCCGGCAATCAGCCCCAGCATTTT
TRBV4-3	-	-	TRBJ1-1	CASSQETFREAFF	TGCGCCAGCAGCCAAGAGACATTTAGGGAAGCTTTCTTT
TRBV4-3	-	-	TRBJ2-1	CASSQEVAAGYNEQFF	TGCGCCAGCAGCCAAGAGGTAGCGGCGGGCTACAATGAGCAGTTCTTC
TRBV18	-	-	TRBJ2-3	CASSPSNSLAPPYF	TGTGCCAGCTCACCTAGCAATAGCCTCGCTCCTCCGTATTTT
TRBV7-9	-	few	TRBJ1-2	CASSRTRDGYTF	TGTGCCAGCAGCCGAACCCGGGATGGCTACACCTTC
TRBV2	TRBD1	-	TRBJ1-2	CASSGGLQGAGYTF	TGTGCCAGCAGTGGCGGCCTACAGGGGGCTGGCTACACCTTC
TRBV7-2	-	once	TRBJ2-7	CASSPWGPDEQYF	TGTGCCAGCAGCCCCTGGGGGCCCGACGAGCAGTACTTC
TRBV19	-	once	TRBJ1-1	CASSSGEITEAFF	TGTGCCAGTAGTTCCGGGGAGATCACTGAAGCTTTCTTT
TRBV6-2/TRBV6-3	-	-	TRBJ2-5	CASSPNRAETQYF	TGTGCCAGCAGCCCTAACAGGGCGGAGACCCAGTACTTC
TRBV5-6	-	-	TRBJ1-2	CASSPNRDGYTF	TGTGCCAGCAGCCCGAACAGGGATGGCTACACCTTC
TRBV4-3	-	-	TRBJ1-1	CASSQVEDTEAFF	TGCGCCAGCAGCCAAGTTGAGGACACTGAAGCTTTCTTT
TRBV10-3	-	-	TRBJ1-1	CAISESLNSRNTEAFF	TGTGCCATCAGTGAGTCCCTTAATTCGCGGAACACTGAAGCTTTCTTT
TRBV19	-	few	TRBJ1-1	CASSRRPQNTEAFF	TGTGCCAGTAGTAGGAGGCCCCAGAACACTGAAGCTTTCTTT
TRBV5-1	-	-	TRBJ2-5	CASSLPGAGGETQYF	TGCGCCAGCAGCTTGCCAGGGGCCGGTGGGGAGACCCAGTACTTC
TRBV29-1	-	-	TRBJ2-3	CSGRGGTDTQYF	TGCAGCGGGAGGGGGGGAACAGATACGCAGTATTTT
TRBV19	-	-	TRBJ1-1	CASSPWGGPGDTEAFF	TGTGCCAGTAGTCCCTGGGGGGGGCCGGGGGACACTGAAGCTTTCTTT
TRBV7-8	-	once	TRBJ1-1	CASSLDPGTEAFF	TGTGCCAGCAGCTTAGACCCCGGGACTGAAGCTTTCTTT